A selection of T cell receptor beta chains follows, all from one sample in a study of technical replicates of blood from a few donors. Repertoires were generated with immunoSEQ multiplex PCR, while TCRdb's copy carries only in-frame clones and drops some. The sample lists about 69,000 clones, about 87% seen once, with 4% to 5% in the top ten. The sequencing input was PBMCs. Every receptor here comes from a human donor in good health. Some clones in this sample may be carry-over from other donors' samples. The CDR3 runs from the conserved cysteine through the conserved F or W. D genes are given only for firm matches. The size entry is marked missing in some rows and otherwise reads once, few, many or a size class.

V gene,D gene,clone size,J gene,CDR3 DNA,CDR3 protein
TRBV7-6,TRBD1,-,TRBJ2-7,TGTGCCAGCAGCGCGGACAGGGTGAATCCCTACGAGCAGTACTTC,CASSADRVNPYEQYF
TRBV18,-,-,TRBJ2-1,TGTGCCAGCTCACAGGGGATTACGGCGTACAATGAGCAGTTCTTC,CASSQGITAYNEQFF
TRBV5-1,TRBD1,-,TRBJ2-7,TGCGCCAGCAGCTTTTCAGGGGGCAAAGCCTACGAGCAGTACTTC,CASSFSGGKAYEQYF
TRBV7-2,-,few,TRBJ1-1,TGTGCCAGCAGCCCCGGACAGAACACTGAAGCTTTCTTT,CASSPGQNTEAFF
TRBV7-6,TRBD2,once,TRBJ2-2,TGTGCCAGCAGCTATACTAGCGGGGGGCCCACCGGGGAGCTGTTTTTT,CASSYTSGGPTGELFF
TRBV15,-,-,TRBJ2-1,TGTGCCACCAGCAGAGATCTGGTGGGACTGGGTGAGCAGTTCTTC,CATSRDLVGLGEQFF
TRBV7-9,TRBD2,-,TRBJ2-7,TGTGCCAGCAGTCAGGAGCGGGAGTCTCTCTACGAGCAGTACTTC,CASSQERESLYEQYF
TRBV7-2,-,-,TRBJ1-6,TGTGCCAGCAGCTGGCGAAGGGGGAATTCACCCCTCCACTTT,CASSWRRGNSPLHF
TRBV11-3,TRBD2,-,TRBJ2-3,TGTGCCAGCAGTAATCCAGCGGGGGCAGATACGCAGTATTTT,CASSNPAGADTQYF
TRBV2,-,-,TRBJ2-5,TGTGCCAGCAGTTACAGTGATGGGGAGACCCAGTACTTC,CASSYSDGETQYF
TRBV25-1,-,-,TRBJ2-2,TGTGCCAGCAGTGAATACAGTTCGAACACCGGGGAGCTGTTTTTT,CASSEYSSNTGELFF
TRBV9,TRBD2,-,TRBJ2-7,TGTGCCAGCAGCGTAGGGTCTAGCGGGAGCCAGTACTTC,CASSVGSSGSQYF
TRBV19,-,-,TRBJ1-1,TGTGCCAGTAGTATACTCGGCAGGTTAGTCACTGAAGCTTTCTTT,CASSILGRLVTEAFF
TRBV10-3,-,-,TRBJ2-5,TGTGCCATCAGTGACTCCGGGACAACGGAGACCCAGTACTTC,CAISDSGTTETQYF
TRBV27,-,-,TRBJ2-1,TGTGCCAGCACTTCAACCCAATTTGGAGGTGAGCAGTTCTTC,CASTSTQFGGEQFF
TRBV19,-,-,TRBJ2-6,TGTGCCAGTAAAGACAGCTCTGGGGCCAACGTCCTGACTTTC,CASKDSSGANVLTF
TRBV7-9,-,-,TRBJ2-7,TGTGCCAGCAGCTTAGGATATTTGAGGTACGAGCAGTACTTC,CASSLGYLRYEQYF
TRBV18,-,once,TRBJ1-4,TGTGCCAGCTCACCGATGGCAGATAATGAAAAACTGTTTTTT,CASSPMADNEKLFF
TRBV21-1,-,-,TRBJ1-1,TGTGCCAGCAGCAGAGGGAGGGACGAAGCTTTCTTT,CASSRGRDEAFF
TRBV4-3,TRBD2,-,TRBJ2-5,TGCGCCAGCAGCCAAGAGACCCTAGCGGGAGGCAAAGAGACCCAGTACTTC,CASSQETLAGGKETQYF
TRBV6-4,-,-,TRBJ2-7,TGTGCCAGCAGTGCTAACAGGGTGAGCGAGCAGTACTTC,CASSANRVSEQYF
TRBV5-1,-,-,TRBJ2-3,TGCGCCAGCAGCAGCGCAGCAGATACGCAGTATTTT,CASSSAADTQYF
TRBV2,TRBD1,-,TRBJ2-7,TGTGCCAGCAACAGGAACCCCGATTGGGACAGGGCCATCTTC,CASNRNPDWDRAIF
TRBV4-2,-,-,TRBJ2-5,TGTGCCAGCAGCCAAGATCGGGGGAATCAAGAGACCCAGTACTTC,CASSQDRGNQETQYF
TRBV7-2,-,-,TRBJ1-1,TGTGCCAGCAGCTTCACCCAGGGGACCACTGAAGCTTTCTTT,CASSFTQGTTEAFF
TRBV7-3,TRBD1,-,TRBJ2-3,TGTGCCAGCAGCCAACTCGGGGCAGGGGGCGGCACAGATACGCAGTATTTT,CASSQLGAGGGTDTQYF
TRBV7-8,TRBD2,-,TRBJ2-2,TGTGCCAGCAGCCCAGTTACGGGAGGGACGAACACCGGGGAGCTGTTTTTT,CASSPVTGGTNTGELFF
TRBV7-9,TRBD1,-,TRBJ2-5,TGTGCCAGCAGTCCATTAGCAGGGGGCTTGGAGACCCAGTACTTC,CASSPLAGGLETQYF
TRBV7-2,TRBD2,-,TRBJ2-5,TGTGCCAGCAGCTACGGAATGACTAGCGGGGCTGTAGGTGAGACCCAGTACTTC,CASSYGMTSGAVGETQYF
TRBV20-1,-,-,TRBJ2-1,TGCAGTGCTTGGCTGAACAATGAGCAGTTCTTC,CSAWLNNEQFF